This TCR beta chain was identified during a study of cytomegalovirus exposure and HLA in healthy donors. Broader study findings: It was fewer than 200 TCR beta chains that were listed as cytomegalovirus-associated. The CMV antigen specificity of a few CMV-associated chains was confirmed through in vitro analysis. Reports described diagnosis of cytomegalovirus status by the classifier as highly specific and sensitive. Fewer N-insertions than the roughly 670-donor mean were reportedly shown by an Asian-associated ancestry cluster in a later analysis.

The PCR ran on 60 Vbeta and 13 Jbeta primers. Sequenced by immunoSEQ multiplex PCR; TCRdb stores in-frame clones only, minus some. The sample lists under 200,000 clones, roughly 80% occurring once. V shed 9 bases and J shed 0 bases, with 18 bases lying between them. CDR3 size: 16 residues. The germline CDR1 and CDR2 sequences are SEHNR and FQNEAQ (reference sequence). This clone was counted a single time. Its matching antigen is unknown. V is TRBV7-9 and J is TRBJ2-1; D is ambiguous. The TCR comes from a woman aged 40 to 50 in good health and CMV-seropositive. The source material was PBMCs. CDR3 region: CASKKRGESSYNEQFF. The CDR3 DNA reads TGTGCCAGTAAAAAACGCGGCGAAAGCTCCTACAATGAGCAGTTCTTC.